This T cell receptor (beta chain) came from a study of blood T cell repertoires in COVID-19 (dated by TCRdb to the early 2020s). Regarding the research as a whole: Collaborator samples came from the United States, Italy and Spain and covered acute and convalescent phases of COVID-19. Where available, HLA class I and class II types were obtained from metadata supplied by the sample provider rather than from assay-based typing. The material from the prospective study consisted of cDNA or gDNA derived from T cells, B-cell-depleted T cells, or PBMCs. The repertoires were released in a freely available public database meant as a resource for research on the immune response to SARS-CoV-2. Nearly every sample came with metadata listing a de-identified subject ID, COVID-19 status, age in years and sex. Samples were obtained from the ongoing ImmuneRACE study (first 160 participants) and from over 1,000 subjects provided by 6 global collaborators. The dataset comprised deeply sampled blood TCRbeta repertoires from subjects exposed to, actively infected with, or recovered from COVID-19.

The immunoSEQ Assay, a bias-controlled multiplex PCR, was used to amplify TCRbeta CDR3 regions from genomic DNA. Turning to the authors' computational methods: Nucleated cell counts per sample were estimated from amplification of reference gene primers within the assay. To quantify the absolute abundance of each unique TCRbeta CDR3 rearrangement, sequence reads were collapsed and filtered. For each sample, productive Simpson clonality was calculated as the square root of Simpson's diversity index over productive rearrangements. Sourced from immuneACCESS, this table was stored by TCRdb with only in-frame sequences that have V and J called. A share of the clones is absent; for the studies checked, an unresolved V gene accounts for under half, and the remainder has no known explanation. V, J and clone size were drawn from that table, and D and trimming were deduced from the DNA. The sample table holds 200,000 to 300,000 clones, of which roughly nine tenths were seen once. The top ten clones comprise more than 6% of the sample.

Findings and caveats that apply to the study as a whole: Clinical and demographic metadata were provided uncurated, with the amount varying by source and participant.

The CDR3, cysteine through phenylalanine, is 15 amino acids long. Just the 45-base CDR3 DNA is kept, in frame starting at base 1. Ends trimmed: V by 2 bases, J by 1 base; bases unmatched to a gene: 1. In the germline V gene, CDR1 corresponds to KGHSH and CDR2 to LQKENI. Notes on this clone: The target of this receptor is not known. No much larger clonotype is one base removed from it; base qualities were not supplied. The identical CDR3 is also encoded by other nucleotide sequences in the sample.

A second Seattle source provided samples from volunteer blood donors who had recovered from COVID-19. Whole blood was collected in K2EDTA tubes by collaborating institutions according to the institutions' own protocols. For TCRbeta analysis, collaborators shipped samples as frozen whole blood, isolated PBMCs, or DNA extracted from either of those sample types. Source material: peripheral blood. This sequence was found in a man aged 55 to 69 who had recovered from COVID-19. The chain is assembled from TRBV18 and TRBJ1-1, and TRBD1 matches 10 of the central bases. The base sequence is TGTGCCAGCTCACCAAGGGACAGGGGGAACACTGAAGCTTTCTTT. This is translated as CASSPRDRGNTEAFF.